This TCR beta chain was recovered during a study of cytomegalovirus exposure and HLA in healthy donors. Across the study: A data release that came early held 80 million or so unique TCRs from HLA-typed donors. Study-wide results and limits: Later work associated fewer than 20,000 TCR beta sequences with HLA alleles at 0.05 false discovery rate. Serostatus for CMV was the only available immune exposure information.

On this clone: What it binds is unknown.

The PCR employed 60 Vbeta primers together with 13 Jbeta primers. Libraries were prepared by immunoSEQ multiplex PCR; TCRdb keeps only in-frame clonotypes and omits some of them. In the table there are tens of thousands of clones, roughly 76% of which are singletons. This CDR3 is built from 14 residues. Germline V lookup: CDR1 SGHVS, CDR2 FQNEAQ. Deletions cut 1 base from V and 2 bases from J, with 7 bases between. Sequencing used PBMCs. This receptor was obtained from a male donor in good health and CMV-seropositive. The chain carries TRBV7-8 and TRBJ2-3; maybe TRBD1 (5 bases). The CDR3 DNA is TGTGCCAGCAGCTTAGGGACACACACAGATACGCAGTATTTT. Translated: CASSLGTHTDTQYF.